Shown below are 27 T cell receptor beta chains from a single sample sequenced in a study of tumor-infiltrating lymphocytes in glioblastoma multiforme. Multiple V-beta primers and a C-beta primer amplified TCRB from RNA. Via MiXCR, TCRdb re-called the multiplex PCR reads, giving one row per CDR3 protein. Among more than 10,000 distinct CDR3 sequences, less than 75% were seen once, and the ten largest hold 30% to 45%. The sequencing input was brain tumor tissue. These receptors were collected from a male donor with glioblastoma.

This sequence joins TRBV29-1 and TRBJ2-1, with D possibly TRBD2 on 6 matching bases. The CDR3 totals 13 residues. The germline gives CDR1 SQVTM, CDR2 ANQGSEA. Trimming cost V 4 bases and J 4 bases, with 11 bases left between them. The CDR3 DNA sequence: TGCAGCGTTGTTCGGGAGAAGTACAATGAGCAGTTCTTC. Translated, it gives CSVVREKYNEQFF.

V is TRBV6-5 and J is TRBJ2-1; 11 bases fit TRBD2. V was pared by 5 bases and J by 0 bases, with 15 bases of the junction left unmatched. From germline, CDR1 is MNHEY and CDR2 SVGAGI. The CDR3 has 20 amino acids. CDR3 loop: CASSRVVGTSGLSSYNEQFF. The CDR3, as DNA: TGTGCCAGCAGTCGGGTGGTAGGGACTAGCGGTCTGAGCTCCTACAATGAGCAGTTCTTC.

In nucleotides, the CDR3 is TGTGCCAGCAGTTCCATCAGACTAGCGGACCGCTACGAGCAGTACTTC. Its translation: CASSSIRLADRYEQYF. The chain links TRBV6-5 to TRBJ2-7; TRBD2 matches at 9 bases. The CDR3 contains 16 residues. Per germline, CDR1 MNHEY and CDR2 SVGAGI. J gave up 3 bases and V 4 bases, and 10 bases lay outside the gene matches.

The chain joins TRBV6-1 to TRBJ2-7; TRBD2 agrees at 7 bases. Trimming at V came to 11 bases and at J to 6 bases, leaving 16 bases not matched to a gene. The CDR3 is 14 residues long. Looked up from germline, CDR1 is MNHNS and CDR2 is SASEGT. Here the CDR3 DNA reads TGTGCCGGCAACCTTCGGGGGGTGGCGATCGAGCAGTACTTC. Its protein product is CAGNLRGVAIEQYF.

This clonotype was seen a handful of times. At one boundary the junction diverges from the germline segment, which might be a read error. This rearrangement joins TRBV29-1 to TRBJ2-5, with 7 positions matching TRBD2. The length of the CDR3 is 13 residues. Germline V gives CDR1 SQVTM, CDR2 ANQGSEA. DNA of the CDR3: TGCGGCGTTTCCGGACGGGGGGAAGAGACCCAGTGTTTC. This codes for CGVSGRGEETQCF. The entire variable domain, with the rest obtained from reference TRBV29-1 and TRBJ2-5, is as follows: SAVISQKPSRDICQRGTSLTIQCQVDSQVTMMFWYRQQPGQSLTLIATANQGSEATYESGFVIDKFPISRPNLTFSTLTVSNMSPEDSSIYLCGVSGRGEETQCFGPGTRLLVL.

A note on this clonotype: A much larger clone lies a single base off, so this may be a read error. This chain joins TRBV15 and TRBJ2-7; D call uncertain. V was clipped by 0 bases and J by 1 base, with 16 bases between them. Germline CDR1 reads LNHNV; CDR2 reads YYDKDF (reference sequence). This CDR3 spans 17 amino acids. CDR3 DNA sequence: TGTGCCACCAGCAGAGACCGAGCGAAGACGTCGTCCTACGAGCAGTACTTC. Its translation is CATSRDRAKTSSYEQYF.

In its sample, this clonotype was seen once. The junction departs from germline at one end; a sequencing error may be responsible. The genes are TRBV12-3 or TRBV12-4 and TRBJ2-5, with D maybe TRBD1 (5 bases). The CDR3 is 13 residues long. The DNA for the CDR3 is TGTGTCAGCAATAGAGAAGGGGAAGAGACCCAGTACTTC. Its protein product is CVSNREGEETQYF.

Remarks on this clonotype: A much larger clone sits a single nucleotide away, making a read error possible. This sequence joins TRBV5-1 and TRBJ2-3; maybe TRBD1 (5 bases). The germline V gene encodes CDR1 SGHRS and CDR2 YFSETQ. CDR3 length: 14 residues. As DNA, the CDR3 is TGCGCCGTCAGCCAGGACCGACACACAGGTACGCAGTATTTT. It is translated as CAVSQDRHTGTQYF.

The chain links TRBV11-3 to TRBJ1-2; a weak D match, TRBD1 (5 bases). Trimming left V 3 bases short and J 8 bases short, with 13 bases between. The germline gives CDR1 SGHNT, CDR2 YENEEA. This CDR3 contains 13 residues. As DNA, the CDR3 is TGTGCCAGCAGCTTCTGGGACCGGCGGGGCTACACCTTC. This translates into CASSFWDRRGYTF. The full variable domain, with the rest looked up from reference TRBV11-3 and TRBJ1-2, is EAGVVQSPRYKIIEKKQPVAFWCNPISGHNTLYWYLQNLGQGPELLIRYENEEAVDDSQLPKDRFSAERLKGVDSTLKIQPAELGDSAVYLCASSFWDRRGYTFGSGTRLTVV.

This clonotype came up many times. The CDR3 bases are TGCGCCAGCAGCCAAGATAGGTACAGATCTAACTATGGCTACACCTTC. As protein: CASSQDRYRSNYGYTF. V usage is TRBV4-1 and J usage is TRBJ1-2; the D is unclear. The length of the CDR3 is 16 residues. Germline values: CDR1 MGHRA, CDR2 YSYEKL. Deletions cut 0 bases from V and 0 bases from J, with 11 bases between.

As to this clonotype: At one end the junction does not follow the germline gene, possibly because of a read error. The chain couples TRBV20-1 to TRBJ1-5, with D uncertain. This CDR3 spans 15 amino acids. Germline loops: CDR1 DFQATT, CDR2 SNEGSKA (reference sequence). CDR3 in DNA: TGCAGTGTTAGATCCTCCGGATCCCTTAATCAGCCGCAGCATTTT. It encodes CSVRSSGSLNQPQHF.

This clonotype occurred a few times. V gene TRBV6-2 or TRBV6-3 combines with J gene TRBJ1-1; D remains ambiguous. The V end lost 7 bases, the J end lost 3 bases, and 18 bases lay between the germline ends. CDR1 and CDR2 from the germline V gene are MNHEY and SVGEGT. The CDR3 is 15 amino acids. The CDR3 region is CASNDSGRWDTEAFF. CDR3 DNA: TGTGCCAGCAATGACTCGGGGAGGTGGGACACTGAAGCTTTCTTT.

This clonotype occurred a few times. The chain's CDR3 is CSVGGQGAVGGYTF. The CDR3 DNA reads as TGCAGCGTAGGAGGACAGGGGGCGGTCGGAGGCTACACCTTC. This rearrangement joins TRBV29-1 to TRBJ1-2; 11 bases fit TRBD1. The V and J ends lost 6 bases and 8 bases, in that order; junction bases with no gene match: 11. CDR3 length: 14 residues. The germline V gene encodes CDR1 SQVTM and CDR2 ANQGSEA.

With respect to this clonotype: Germline and junction disagree at one end, which may indicate a read error. The CDR3 nucleotides are TGTGCCAGGAGTGTTAAAGGGCAAGAGACCCAGACCTTC. This sequence encodes CARSVKGQETQTF. The genes are TRBV30 and TRBJ2-5; D is ambiguous. The CDR3 runs 13 residues. From germline, CDR1 is GTSNPN and CDR2 SVGIG (reference sequence).

Comments on this clonotype: The missing conserved phenylalanine or tryptophan at the end of this CDR3 makes a read error likely. The chain employs TRBV11-2 and TRBJ2-2, with D perhaps TRBD2 (5 bases). Trimming took 9 bases from V and 3 from J, leaving 17 bases between them. CDR1 and CDR2 from the germline V gene are SGHAT and FQNNGV. The CDR3 length is 15 residues. DNA of the CDR3: TGTGCCAGGAACAGAAGGAGGCTGGACACCGGGGAGCTGTTTCTT. This codes for CARNRRRLDTGELFL.

V is TRBV29-1 and J is TRBJ2-5, with 13 bases that match TRBD2. Germline CDR1 and CDR2: SQVTM and ANQGSEA. This CDR3 is built from 15 residues. CDR3 DNA: TGCATCGTAGGACCGACTAGCGGGAGGTTGGAGACCCAGTACTTC. Translating gives CIVGPTSGRLETQYF.

V gene TRBV7-9 combines with J gene TRBJ2-1; the D gene is possibly TRBD1 (6 bases). Germline CDR1 is SEHNR and CDR2 is FQNEAQ (reference sequence). This CDR3 is built from 16 residues. V lost 1 base and J lost 0, with 10 bases in between. Written as DNA, the CDR3 is TGTGCCAGCAGCTTAGGCCCAGGGGCCTCCTACAATGAGCAGTTCTTC. Encoded protein: CASSLGPGASYNEQFF.

This clonotype was picked up a small number of times. The chain uses TRBV29-1 and TRBJ2-1; D possibly uses TRBD1 or TRBD2 (5 bases each). V was clipped by 6 bases and J by 0 bases, with 15 bases between them. Germline V lookup: CDR1 SQVTM, CDR2 ANQGSEA. There are 15 residues in the CDR3. As DNA, the CDR3 is TGCAGCGTGAGGATGGGGGTCGCCTCCTACAATGAGCAGTTCTTC. Protein sequence: CSVRMGVASYNEQFF.

Comment on this clonotype: At one end the junction does not follow the germline gene, possibly because of a read error. This chain links TRBV7-9 with TRBJ2-3, with 8 bases lining up with TRBD2. Germline CDR1 is SEHNR and CDR2 is FQNEAQ (reference sequence). The CDR3 spans 17 residues. The CDR3 protein is CAGRLTEGLVGTDTQYF. As DNA, the CDR3 is TGTGCCGGCAGATTAACGGAGGGACTAGTAGGAACAGATACGCAGTATTTT. The full variable domain, completed using reference TRBV7-9 and TRBJ2-3, is DTGVSQNPRHKITKRGQNVTFRCDPISEHNRLYWYRQTLGQGPEFLTYFQNEAQLEKSRLLSDRFSAERPKGSFSTLEIQRTEQGDSAMYLCAGRLTEGLVGTDTQYFGPGTRLTVL.

The chain links TRBV6-5 to TRBJ2-1, with a possible D match to TRBD2 (6 bases). The CDR3 spans 13 residues. CDR1 MNHEY and CDR2 SVGAGI come from the germline V gene. CDR3 sequence (DNA): TGTGTCAGTAGTTACTCTGGGGGGAATGAGCAGTTCTTC. Translating gives CVSSYSGGNEQFF.

This sequence joins TRBV11-2 and TRBJ2-1; D gene unclear. In germline, CDR1 is SGHAT, CDR2 FQNNGV. V shed 5 bases and J shed 6 bases, with 23 bases lying between them. This CDR3 is built from 17 residues. The CDR3 protein is CASSRTGCGGSVNEQFF. In DNA, the CDR3 is TGTGCCAGCAGCCGAACGGGCTGCGGTGGGTCGGTCAATGAGCAGTTCTTC.

Comments on this clonotype: Without the conserved terminal phenylalanine or tryptophan, this CDR3 likely stems from a read error. This chain uses TRBV6-5 with TRBJ1-1; perhaps TRBD1 as D (5 bases). Germline lookup yields CDR1 MNHEY and CDR2 SVGAGI. There are 13 residues in the CDR3. CDR3 sequence: CASRRQSWAEAFY. In nucleotides, the CDR3 is TGTGCAAGCAGAAGACAGTCGTGGGCCGAAGCTTTCTAT.

For this clonotype: The junction departs from the called germline gene at one end, perhaps through a read error. V is TRBV6-1 and J is TRBJ1-6; D gene uncertain. This CDR3 region has 11 residues. CDR1 MNHNS and CDR2 SASEGT come from the germline V gene. The CDR3 DNA is TGTGCCAGAAGTGACCGATCACCCCTCCACTTT. Translation gives CARSDRSPLHF.

The CDR3 sequence is CASSIGTGDNSPLHF. The CDR3, as DNA: TGTGCCAGCAGCATAGGGACAGGGGATAATTCACCCCTCCACTTT. The chain joins TRBV5-6 to TRBJ1-6; 10 bases agree with TRBD1. Trimming removed 4 bases from V and 5 bases from J; junction bases left unmatched: 3. The CDR3 consists of 15 residues. Germline V lookup: CDR1 SGHDT, CDR2 YYEEEE.

V gene TRBV5-4 combines with J gene TRBJ2-1, with 7 nucleotides matching TRBD2. The CDR3 has 19 residues. The V and J ends lost 3 bases and 0 bases, in that order; junction bases with no gene match: 15. CDR1 is SGHNT and CDR2 is YYREEE in the germline V gene (reference sequence). The CDR3 region is CASSSDLAGHGGSYNEQFF. For the CDR3, the DNA is TGTGCCAGCAGCTCCGACTTAGCGGGCCATGGAGGCTCCTACAATGAGCAGTTCTTC.

This clonotype has a handful of counts. V gene TRBV6-1 combines with J gene TRBJ1-1; D may be TRBD1 (5 bases). From germline, CDR1 is MNHNS and CDR2 SASEGT. V was pared by 8 bases and J by 6 bases, with 19 bases between. The CDR3 is 14 amino acids. The CDR3 is CASRGEGLSPEAFF. The CDR3 nucleotides are TGTGCCAGCCGTGGGGAGGGACTCTCGCCTGAAGCTTTCTTT.

This clonotype was counted once. An end of the junction does not agree with germline; a read error may underlie this. The chain recombines TRBV12-3 or TRBV12-4 with TRBJ2-1; D is unresolved. The CDR3 loop spans 13 amino acids. CDR3 in DNA: TGTGCCGGCAGTTTACACGGATTCAATGAGCAGTTCTTC. This sequence encodes CAGSLHGFNEQFF.